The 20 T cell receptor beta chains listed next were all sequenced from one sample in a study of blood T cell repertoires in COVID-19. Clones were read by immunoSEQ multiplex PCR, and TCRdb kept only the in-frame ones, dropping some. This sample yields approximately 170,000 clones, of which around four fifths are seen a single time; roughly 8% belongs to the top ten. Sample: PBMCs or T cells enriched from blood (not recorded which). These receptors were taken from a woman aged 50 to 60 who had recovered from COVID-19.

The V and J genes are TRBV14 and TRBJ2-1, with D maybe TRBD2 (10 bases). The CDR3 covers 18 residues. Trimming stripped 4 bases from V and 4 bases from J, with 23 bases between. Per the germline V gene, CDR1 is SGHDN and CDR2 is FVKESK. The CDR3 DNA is TGTGCCAGCAGCCCCGGGACAGGGAAAGCGGGAGGGTACAATGAGCAGTTCTTC. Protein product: CASSPGTGKAGGYNEQFF.

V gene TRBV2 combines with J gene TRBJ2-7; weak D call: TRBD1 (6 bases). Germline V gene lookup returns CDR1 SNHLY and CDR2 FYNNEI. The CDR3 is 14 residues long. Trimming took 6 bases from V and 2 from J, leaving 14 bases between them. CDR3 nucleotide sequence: TGTGCCAGCAGATTCCCCACAGGGCCCTACGAGCAGTACTTC. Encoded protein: CASRFPTGPYEQYF.

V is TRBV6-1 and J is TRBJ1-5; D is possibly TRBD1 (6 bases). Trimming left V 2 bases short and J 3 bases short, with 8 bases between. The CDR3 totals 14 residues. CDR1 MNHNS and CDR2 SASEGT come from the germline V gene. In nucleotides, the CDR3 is TGTGCCAGCAGTGAATCAGGGGCCAATCAGCCCCAGCATTTT. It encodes CASSESGANQPQHF.

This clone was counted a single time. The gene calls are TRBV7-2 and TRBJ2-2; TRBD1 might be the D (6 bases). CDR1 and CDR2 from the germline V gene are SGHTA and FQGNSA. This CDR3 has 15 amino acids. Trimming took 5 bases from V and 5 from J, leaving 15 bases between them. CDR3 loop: CASSLRDIGTGELFF. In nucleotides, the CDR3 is TGTGCCAGCAGCCTCCGGGACATAGGGACCGGGGAGCTGTTTTTT.

The CDR3 loop reads CASSVSRASDTQYF. In DNA form, the CDR3 reads TGTGCCAGCAGCGTGTCCAGGGCCTCAGATACGCAGTATTTT. The V call is TRBV9, the J call TRBJ2-3; tentative D call: TRBD1 (5 bases). This CDR3 comprises 14 residues. V lost 2 bases and J 4 bases, leaving 11 bases between the germline ends. Germline CDR1 reads SGDLS; CDR2 reads YYNGEE. The full variable domain, completed using reference TRBV9 and TRBJ2-3, is DSGVTQTPKHLITATGQRVTLRCSPRSGDLSVYWYQQSLDQGLQFLIQYYNGEERAKGNILERFSAQQFPDLHSELNLSSLELGDSALYFCASSVSRASDTQYFGPGTRLTVL.

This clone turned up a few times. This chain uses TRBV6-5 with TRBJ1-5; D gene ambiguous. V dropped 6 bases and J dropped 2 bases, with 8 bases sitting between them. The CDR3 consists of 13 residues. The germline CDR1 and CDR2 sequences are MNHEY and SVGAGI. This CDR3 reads CASRSNGNQPQHF. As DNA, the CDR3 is TGTGCCAGCAGATCAAATGGCAATCAGCCCCAGCATTTT.

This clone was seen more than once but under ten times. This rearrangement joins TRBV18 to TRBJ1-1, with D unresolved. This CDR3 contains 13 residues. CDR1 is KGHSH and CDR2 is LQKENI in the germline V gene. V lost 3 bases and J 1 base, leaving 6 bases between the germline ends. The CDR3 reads CASSPGANTEAFF. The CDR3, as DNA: TGTGCCAGCTCACCGGGAGCGAACACTGAAGCTTTCTTT.

CDR3: CASSELAPTRDRWGYTF. In DNA form, the CDR3 reads TGTGCCAGCAGTGAACTTGCCCCCACTCGGGACAGGTGGGGCTACACCTTC. The rearrangement links TRBV6-1 to TRBJ1-2; TRBD1 matches 8 bases. The CDR3 covers 17 residues. Per germline, CDR1 MNHNS and CDR2 SASEGT. V was pared by 2 bases and J by 8 bases, with 16 bases of the junction left unmatched.

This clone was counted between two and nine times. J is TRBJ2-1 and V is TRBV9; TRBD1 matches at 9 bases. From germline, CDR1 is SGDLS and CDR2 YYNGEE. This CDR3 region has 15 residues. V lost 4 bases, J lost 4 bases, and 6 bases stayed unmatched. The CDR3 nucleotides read TGTGCCAGCAGCCTCCGGGACAGGGTTTACAATGAGCAGTTCTTC. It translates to CASSLRDRVYNEQFF.

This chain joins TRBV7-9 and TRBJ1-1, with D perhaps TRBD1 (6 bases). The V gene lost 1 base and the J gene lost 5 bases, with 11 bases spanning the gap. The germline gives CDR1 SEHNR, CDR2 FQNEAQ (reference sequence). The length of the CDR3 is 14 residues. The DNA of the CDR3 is TGTGCCAGCAGCTTAGGGGGTCAGGGGACTGAAGCTTTCTTT. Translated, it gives CASSLGGQGTEAFF.

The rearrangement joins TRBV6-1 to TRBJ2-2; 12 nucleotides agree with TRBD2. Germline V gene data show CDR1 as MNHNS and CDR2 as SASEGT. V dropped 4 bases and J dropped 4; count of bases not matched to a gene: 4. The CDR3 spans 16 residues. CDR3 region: CASSGLAGVGTGELFF. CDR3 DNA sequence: TGTGCCAGCAGTGGACTAGCGGGAGTTGGCACCGGGGAGCTGTTTTTT.

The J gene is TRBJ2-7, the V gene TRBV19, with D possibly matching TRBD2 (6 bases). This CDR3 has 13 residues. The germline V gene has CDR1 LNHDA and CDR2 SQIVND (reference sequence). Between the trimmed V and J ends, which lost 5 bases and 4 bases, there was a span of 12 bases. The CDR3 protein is CASSAARGYEQYF. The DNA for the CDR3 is TGTGCCAGTAGTGCTGCCCGGGGGTACGAGCAGTACTTC.

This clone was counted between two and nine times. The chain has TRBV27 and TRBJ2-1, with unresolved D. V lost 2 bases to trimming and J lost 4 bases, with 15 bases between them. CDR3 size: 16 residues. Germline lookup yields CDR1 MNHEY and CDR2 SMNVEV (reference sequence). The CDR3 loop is CASSLRGPDLYNEQFF. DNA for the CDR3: TGTGCCAGCAGTTTACGAGGCCCAGATCTATACAATGAGCAGTTCTTC.

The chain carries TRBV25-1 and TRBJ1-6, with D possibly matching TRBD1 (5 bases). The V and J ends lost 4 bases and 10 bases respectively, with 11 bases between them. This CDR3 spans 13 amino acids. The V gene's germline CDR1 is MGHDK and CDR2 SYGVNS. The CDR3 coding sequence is TGTGCCAGCAGTGGCAGGGTCGGGTCACCCCTCCACTTT. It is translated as CASSGRVGSPLHF.

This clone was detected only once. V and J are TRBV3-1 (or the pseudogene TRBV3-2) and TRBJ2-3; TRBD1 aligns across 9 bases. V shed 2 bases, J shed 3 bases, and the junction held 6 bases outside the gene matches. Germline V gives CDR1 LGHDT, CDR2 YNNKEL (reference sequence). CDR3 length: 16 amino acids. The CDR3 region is CASSQTGGIRTDTQYF. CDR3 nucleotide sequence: TGTGCCAGCAGCCAAACAGGGGGCATAAGGACAGATACGCAGTATTTT.

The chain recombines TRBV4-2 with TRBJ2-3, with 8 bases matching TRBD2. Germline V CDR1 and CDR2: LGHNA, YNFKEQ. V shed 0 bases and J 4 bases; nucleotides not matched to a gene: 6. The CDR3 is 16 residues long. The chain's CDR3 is CASSQEGAGGSDTQYF. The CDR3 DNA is TGTGCCAGCAGCCAAGAAGGCGCGGGGGGATCAGATACGCAGTATTTT.

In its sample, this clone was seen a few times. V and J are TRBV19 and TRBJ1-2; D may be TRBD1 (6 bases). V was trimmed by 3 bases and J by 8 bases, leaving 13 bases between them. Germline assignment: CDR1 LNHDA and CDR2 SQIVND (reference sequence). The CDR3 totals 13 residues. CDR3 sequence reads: CASSMNRVDGYTF. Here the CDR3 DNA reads TGTGCCAGTAGTATGAACAGGGTGGACGGCTACACCTTC.

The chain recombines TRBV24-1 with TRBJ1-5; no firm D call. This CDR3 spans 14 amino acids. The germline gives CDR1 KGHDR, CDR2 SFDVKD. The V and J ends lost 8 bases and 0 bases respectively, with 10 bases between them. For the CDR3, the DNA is TGTGCCACCACCACGGAGATTAGCAATCAGCCCCAGCATTTT. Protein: CATTTEISNQPQHF.

CDR3 loop: CASSLPPYSLGREGNTIYF. The CDR3 nucleotides read TGTGCCAGCAGTCTGCCCCCATATTCCTTAGGACGGGAAGGAAACACCATATATTTT. The J gene is TRBJ1-3, the V gene TRBV28; D unresolved. V lost 5 bases, J lost 4 bases, and 27 bases lay in between. CDR1 is MDHEN, CDR2 SYDVKM, per germline. The CDR3 loop spans 19 amino acids.

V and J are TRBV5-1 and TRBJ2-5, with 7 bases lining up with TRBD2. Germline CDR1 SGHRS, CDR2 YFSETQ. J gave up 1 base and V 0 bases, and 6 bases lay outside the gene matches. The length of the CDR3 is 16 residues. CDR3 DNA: TGCGCCAGCAGCTTGGGAGCTAGCGGAGCCCAAGAGACCCAGTACTTC. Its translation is CASSLGASGAQETQYF.